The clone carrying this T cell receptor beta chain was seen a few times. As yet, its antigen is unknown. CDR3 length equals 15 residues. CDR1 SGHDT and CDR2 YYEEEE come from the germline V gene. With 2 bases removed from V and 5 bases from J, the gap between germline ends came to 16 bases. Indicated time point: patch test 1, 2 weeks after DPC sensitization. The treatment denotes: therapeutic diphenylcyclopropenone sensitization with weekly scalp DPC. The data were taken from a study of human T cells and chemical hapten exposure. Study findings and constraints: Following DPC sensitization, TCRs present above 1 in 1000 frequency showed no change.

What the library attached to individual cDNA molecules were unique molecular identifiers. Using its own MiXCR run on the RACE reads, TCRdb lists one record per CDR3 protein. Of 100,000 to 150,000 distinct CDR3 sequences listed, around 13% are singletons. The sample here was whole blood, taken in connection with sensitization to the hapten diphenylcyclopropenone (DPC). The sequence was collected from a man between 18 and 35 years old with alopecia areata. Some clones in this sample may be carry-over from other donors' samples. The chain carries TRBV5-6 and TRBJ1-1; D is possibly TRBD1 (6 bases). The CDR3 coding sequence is TGTGCCAGCAGCTTAAGGACAACTCAGGGGACTGAAGCTTTCTTT. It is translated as CASSLRTTQGTEAFF.